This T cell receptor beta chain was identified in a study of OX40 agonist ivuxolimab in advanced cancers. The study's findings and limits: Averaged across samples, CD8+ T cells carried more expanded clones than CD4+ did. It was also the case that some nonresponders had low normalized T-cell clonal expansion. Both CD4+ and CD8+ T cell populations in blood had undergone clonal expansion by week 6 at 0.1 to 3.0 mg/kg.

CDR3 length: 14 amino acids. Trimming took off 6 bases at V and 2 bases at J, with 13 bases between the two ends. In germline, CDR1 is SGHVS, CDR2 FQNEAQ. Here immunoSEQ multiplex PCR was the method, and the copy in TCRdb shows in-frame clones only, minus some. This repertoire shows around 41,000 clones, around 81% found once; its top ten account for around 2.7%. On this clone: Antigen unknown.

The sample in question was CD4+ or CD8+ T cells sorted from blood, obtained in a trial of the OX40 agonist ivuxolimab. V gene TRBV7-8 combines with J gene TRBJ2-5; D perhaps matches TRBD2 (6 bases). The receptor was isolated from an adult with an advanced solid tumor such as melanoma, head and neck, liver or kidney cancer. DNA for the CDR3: TGTGCCAGCAGTGTAGGAGGGGATCAAGAGACCCAGTACTTC. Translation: CASSVGGDQETQYF.